The 29 T cell receptor beta chains presented below share a single source sample, sequenced in a study of blood T cell repertoires in COVID-19. Generated by immunoSEQ multiplex PCR, the TCRdb table keeps only in-frame clones and is missing some. The profile shows about 250,000 clones, approximately 86% of them singletons. Sequencing input: peripheral blood. The receptor set was obtained from a woman in her fifties or sixties with active or convalescent COVID-19.

The V call is TRBV11-2, the J call TRBJ2-7; D may be TRBD1 (7 bases). Looked up from germline, CDR1 is SGHAT and CDR2 is FQNNGV. The CDR3 runs 14 residues. Trimming removed 2 bases at V and 3 bases at J, with 11 bases between. CDR3 sequence reads: CASSLWGDSYEQYV. Here the CDR3 DNA reads TGTGCCAGCAGCTTATGGGGGGACAGCTACGAGCAGTACGTC.

The V call is TRBV7-9, the J call TRBJ2-3, with TRBD2 matching over 9 bases. Per the germline V gene, CDR1 is SEHNR and CDR2 is FQNEAQ (reference sequence). The CDR3 sequence is 17 residues long. V lost 1 base and J lost 0; bases outside the gene matches: 5. DNA of the CDR3: TGTGCCAGCAGCTTAGGAGCGGGAGGCCCTAGCACAGATACGCAGTATTTT. It is translated as CASSLGAGGPSTDTQYF.

The chain is built from TRBV5-4 and TRBJ1-4; 7 bases agree with TRBD1. CDR1 is SGHNT, CDR2 YYREEE, per germline (reference sequence). V gave up 0 bases and J gave up 6 bases; unmatched junction bases: 2. The CDR3 sequence is 14 residues long. The DNA for the CDR3 is TGTGCCAGCAGCTTGGGGGGGACAGATGAAAAACTGTTTTTT. It encodes CASSLGGTDEKLFF. Filled out from reference TRBV5-4 and TRBJ1-4, the complete variable domain reads ETGVTQSPTHLIKTRGQQVTLRCSSQSGHNTVSWYQQALGQGPQFIFQYYREEENGRGNFPPRFSGLQFPNYSSELNVNALELDDSALYLCASSLGGTDEKLFFGSGTQLSVL.

Of note for this clone: This same CDR3 is encoded by further DNA sequences in the sample. The J gene is TRBJ2-2, the V gene TRBV12-2; TRBD1 was called by the table and not checked on the DNA. TRBV12-2 constitutes a pseudogene. CDR3 size: 16 residues. The CDR3 DNA is TGTGCAAGTCGCTTAGACAGGGGGCCCAACACCGGGGAGCTGTTTTTT. Translated: CASRLDRGPNTGELFF.

This chain joins TRBV15 and TRBJ2-5; 12 bases align to TRBD1. The CDR3 sequence is 17 residues long. The junction had 7 bases not matched to a gene; V was cut back by 0 bases and J by 5 bases. Looked up from germline, CDR1 is LNHNV and CDR2 is YYDKDF (reference sequence). CDR3 nucleotide sequence: TGTGCCACCAGCAGAGATCTTTGGGACAGGGGGCCGGAGACCCAGTACTTC. As protein: CATSRDLWDRGPETQYF.

The rearrangement joins TRBV3-1 (or the pseudogene TRBV3-2) to TRBJ2-6; D remains unclear. The CDR3 has 14 amino acids. The V and J ends lost 4 bases and 1 base respectively, with 5 bases between them. In germline, CDR1 is LGHDT, CDR2 YNNKEL (reference sequence). The CDR3 DNA reads TGTGCCAGCAGCCCGGTTTCTGGGGCCAACGTCCTGACTTTC. Protein product: CASSPVSGANVLTF.

V is TRBV9 and J is TRBJ2-3, with TRBD1 matching over 7 bases. After removal of 4 bases from V and 0 bases from J, the junction contained 5 bases not matched to a gene. Germline V gene sequence: CDR1 SGDLS, CDR2 YYNGEE. The CDR3 sequence is 15 residues long. The DNA of the CDR3 is TGTGCCAGCAGCCCGACGACAGGGAGCACAGATACGCAGTATTTT. Protein product: CASSPTTGSTDTQYF.

V is TRBV7-6 and J is TRBJ2-2; 12 nucleotides align to TRBD2. The V and J ends lost 6 bases and 6 bases, in that order; junction bases with no gene match: 8. Germline V lookup: CDR1 SGHVS, CDR2 FNYEAQ. CDR3 length: 16 residues. CDR3 sequence: CASRPSSGRAAGELFF. In DNA form, the CDR3 reads TGTGCCAGCAGGCCCTCTAGCGGGAGGGCCGCCGGGGAGCTGTTTTTT.

The J gene is TRBJ1-5, the V gene TRBV7-3, with 7 bases matching TRBD1. The ends lost 5 bases at V and 5 bases at J; junction bases unmatched: 6. This CDR3 has 14 amino acids. Germline CDR1 SGHTA, CDR2 FQGTGA. DNA of the CDR3: TGTGCCAGCAGCATAGTAGACAGGGATCAGCCCCAGCATTTT. Its protein is CASSIVDRDQPQHF. Variable domain in full (rest from reference TRBV7-3 and TRBJ1-5): GAGVSQTPSNKVTEKGKYVELRCDPISGHTALYWYRQSLGQGPEFLIYFQGTGAADDSGLPNDRFFAVRPEGSVSTLKIQRTERGDSAVYLCASSIVDRDQPQHFGDGTRLSIL.

The gene calls are TRBV5-1 and TRBJ2-3; D ambiguous. The germline V and J ends were trimmed by 8 bases and 3 bases, with 10 bases remaining between them. The CDR3 sequence is 12 residues long. The germline CDR1 and CDR2 sequences are SGHRS and YFSETQ. CDR3: CASGSWTDTQYF. As DNA, the CDR3 is TGCGCCAGTGGTAGTTGGACAGATACGCAGTATTTT.

The gene calls are TRBV28 and TRBJ2-1; 8 nucleotides match TRBD2. This CDR3 comprises 14 residues. Germline CDR1 is MDHEN and CDR2 is SYDVKM. After removal of 3 bases from V and 5 bases from J, the junction contained 3 bases not matched to a gene. Here the CDR3 DNA reads TGTGCCAGCAGTTTGGGGCGGGAGGACAATGAGCAGTTCTTC. It specifies CASSLGREDNEQFF.

Concerning this clone itself: This specimen includes other DNA sequences encoding the same CDR3. V gene TRBV7-9 combines with J gene TRBJ2-1, with TRBD2 matching over 8 bases. The V gene's germline CDR1 is SEHNR and CDR2 FQNEAQ (reference sequence). The CDR3 spans 13 residues. V dropped 3 bases and J dropped 6; count of bases not matched to a gene: 1. This CDR3 reads CASSFGTSNEQFF. The CDR3 nucleotides read TGTGCCAGCAGCTTTGGGACTAGCAATGAGCAGTTCTTC.

The chain has TRBV3-1 (or the pseudogene TRBV3-2) and TRBJ1-1; possible D gene TRBD1, 5 bases. The CDR3 contains 16 residues. Germline V CDR1 and CDR2: LGHDT, YNNKEL (reference sequence). V shed 3 bases and J shed 5 bases, with 19 bases lying between them. The CDR3 coding sequence is TGTGCCAGCAGCCAGATCCGCGCAGGGAGGGGAACTGAAGCTTTCTTT. Translated, it gives CASSQIRAGRGTEAFF.

This chain uses TRBV25-1 with TRBJ1-4, with D uncertain. The germline CDR1 and CDR2 sequences are MGHDK and SYGVNS. The CDR3 contains 13 residues. The ends were cut back, 4 bases at V and 1 base at J, with 4 bases in the middle. DNA of the CDR3: TGTGCCAGCAGTGCAGTAACTAATGAAAAACTGTTTTTT. Translated, it gives CASSAVTNEKLFF.

The chain joins TRBV30 to TRBJ2-7; 9 positions match TRBD2. J was trimmed by 4 bases and V by 1 base; bases with no gene match: 11. The V gene's germline CDR1 is GTSNPN and CDR2 SVGIG (reference sequence). The CDR3 length is 16 residues. The CDR3 loop reads CAWSDFGTSHMYEQYF. DNA of the CDR3: TGTGCCTGGAGTGATTTCGGGACTAGCCACATGTACGAGCAGTACTTC.

The chain is built from TRBV3-1 (or the pseudogene TRBV3-2) and TRBJ1-2; a possible D gene is TRBD1 (5 bases). V was trimmed by 4 bases and J by 8 bases, leaving 20 bases between them. The CDR3 runs 15 residues. Germline V CDR1 and CDR2: LGHDT, YNNKEL (reference sequence). CDR3 region: CASSPPRWGFGGYTF. The CDR3 nucleotides are TGTGCCAGCAGCCCCCCTCGCTGGGGCTTCGGGGGCTACACCTTC.

The chain uses TRBV28 and TRBJ1-5, with 8 bases aligning to TRBD1. V was clipped by 0 bases and J by 2 bases; unmatched bases: 6. Looked up from germline, CDR1 is MDHEN and CDR2 is SYDVKM. This CDR3 region has 17 residues. This CDR3 is CASSLWETGVGNQPQHF. The CDR3 region has the DNA TGTGCCAGCAGTTTATGGGAGACAGGGGTTGGCAATCAGCCCCAGCATTTT.

The gene calls are TRBV7-2 and TRBJ2-3, with D possibly TRBD1 on 6 matching bases. The germline V gene has CDR1 SGHTA and CDR2 FQGNSA. Deletions cut 1 base from V and 4 bases from J, with 9 bases between. This CDR3 is built from 14 residues. In DNA, the CDR3 is TGTGCCAGCAGCTTAGGACAGGTCCCAGATACGCAGTATTTT. Its translation is CASSLGQVPDTQYF.

The chain uses TRBV6-6 and TRBJ1-1; D is perhaps TRBD1 (5 bases). Germline V gives CDR1 MNHNY, CDR2 SVGAGI (reference sequence). V gave up 7 bases and J gave up 3 bases, with 18 bases separating them. The CDR3 loop spans 15 amino acids. CDR3 nucleotides: TGTGCCAGCACCCCGATCAGGGATCTGGACACTGAAGCTTTCTTT. Its protein product is CASTPIRDLDTEAFF.

The chain couples TRBV27 to TRBJ1-2, with 11 bases aligning to TRBD1. V dropped 5 bases and J dropped 5; count of bases not matched to a gene: 7. The germline V gene has CDR1 MNHEY and CDR2 SMNVEV (reference sequence). This CDR3 has 15 residues. CDR3 in DNA: TGTGCCAGCAGTCCCCTTGGACAGGGGGCATATGGCTACACCTTC. As protein: CASSPLGQGAYGYTF.

The rearrangement links TRBV11-3 to TRBJ1-1; a weak D match, TRBD1 (5 bases). V was clipped by 0 bases and J by 4 bases, with 6 bases between them. CDR3 size: 13 residues. Germline CDR1 reads SGHNT; CDR2 reads YENEEA. CDR3 coding DNA: TGTGCCAGCAGCTTAGAGACAGCCACTGAAGCTTTCTTT. Its translation is CASSLETATEAFF.

This clone was detected once. The J gene is TRBJ1-1, the V gene TRBV9; tentatively, D is TRBD1 (5 bases). Germline lookup yields CDR1 SGDLS and CDR2 YYNGEE. Trimming removed 3 bases from V and 4 bases from J, with 13 bases in between. CDR3 length: 14 residues. The DNA of the CDR3 is TGTGCCAGCAGCGCAACAGGTGGCGGCACTGAAGCTTTCTTT. It codes for CASSATGGGTEAFF.

The J gene is TRBJ2-2, the V gene TRBV5-3; 11 bases are a match to TRBD2. TRBV5-3 is treated as an ORF (open reading frame) with a function not yet certain. The CDR3 has 15 residues. V trimming: 5 bases; J trimming: 1 base; junction bases outside the gene matches: 1. DNA of the CDR3: TGTGCCAGAAGGGGGACTAGCGGGAACACCGGGGAGCTGTTTTTT. Protein sequence: CARRGTSGNTGELFF.

The rearrangement joins TRBV29-1 to TRBJ2-1, with 7 positions matching TRBD1. The CDR3 is 12 amino acids. Germline V gives CDR1 SQVTM, CDR2 ANQGSEA. V was clipped by 4 bases and J by 3 bases; unmatched bases: 0. The CDR3 DNA reads as TGCAGCGTTGCAGGGGGCTACAATGAGCAGTTCTTC. Amino acid sequence: CSVAGGYNEQFF.

The gene calls are TRBV19 and TRBJ2-5, with 7 positions matching TRBD1. Trimming at V came to 3 bases and at J to 0 bases, leaving 7 bases not matched to a gene. The CDR3 contains 16 residues. Germline CDR1 is LNHDA and CDR2 is SQIVND (reference sequence). Here the CDR3 DNA reads TGTGCCAGTAGTATGGCGACAGGGACCTACCAAGAGACCCAGTACTTC. Translated: CASSMATGTYQETQYF.

The V gene is TRBV5-1, the J gene TRBJ2-3; D gene unclear. The V end was cut by 0 bases, the J end by 5 bases, with 10 bases between. This CDR3 region has 14 residues. The germline CDR1 and CDR2 sequences are SGHRS and YFSETQ. The CDR3 nucleotides read TGCGCCAGCAGCTTGGCCTTGCTAGAAGATACGCAGTATTTT. Protein product: CASSLALLEDTQYF.

This chain joins TRBV3-1 (or the pseudogene TRBV3-2) and TRBJ2-5; TRBD1 might be the D (7 bases). CDR3 length: 15 amino acids. CDR1 and CDR2 (germline): LGHDT, YNNKEL (reference sequence). The V gene lost 0 bases and the J gene lost 7 bases, with 15 bases spanning the gap. CDR3 in DNA: TGTGCCAGCAGCCAAGAAGGAGGGACAGCGGGGACCCAGTACTTC. Protein: CASSQEGGTAGTQYF.

The chain joins TRBV29-1 to TRBJ1-3; 8 bases agree with TRBD1. This CDR3 comprises 13 residues. The V segment lost 7 bases and the J segment 3 bases; nucleotides outside the gene matches: 5. Germline V gene sequence: CDR1 SQVTM, CDR2 ANQGSEA. The CDR3 loop reads CSAATGVGNTIYF. The CDR3 DNA reads as TGCAGCGCTGCGACAGGGGTTGGAAACACCATATATTTT.

The gene calls are TRBV10-3 and TRBJ1-4; D uncertain. V lost 10 bases, J lost 0 bases, and 12 bases lay in between. The CDR3 is made up of 14 amino acids. Germline loops: CDR1 ENHRY, CDR2 SYGVKD. The chain's CDR3 is CATDRRATNEKLFF. The CDR3 DNA is TGTGCCACCGACCGGAGAGCAACTAATGAAAAACTGTTTTTT.